This T cell receptor (beta chain) was sequenced in a study of T cell changes during pregnancy in multiple sclerosis. CDR1 and CDR2 from the germline V gene are SGHTA and FQGNSA. CDR3 length: 15 residues. V shed 6 bases and J shed 0 bases, with 13 bases lying between them. TCRdb's table, derived via immunoSEQ multiplex PCR, lists solely in-frame clones and lacks some. The sample carries 70,000 to 85,000 clones, 92% recorded once. The chain couples TRBV7-2 to TRBJ2-3; TRBD1 is a possible D gene (5 bases). The sequences come from peripheral blood, collected before pregnancy. The receptor was derived from a female donor with multiple sclerosis, enrolled in a pregnancy study. CDR3 coding DNA: TGTGCCAGCAGTACGGACATTCCTAGCACAGATACGCAGTATTTT. The encoded protein is CASSTDIPSTDTQYF.